This T cell receptor beta chain was captured by sequencing in a study of blood T cells in healthy people across ages. General study results and limits: Both naive CD4+ cell counts and diversity were greater in long-lived donors than in aged donors. Because donor CMV status was unknown, expanded clonotype changes were possibly confounded.

A note on this clonotype: Its antigen is unknown.

The CDR3 length is 15 residues. The ends were cut back, 5 bases at V and 1 base at J, with 12 bases in the middle. Looked up from germline, CDR1 is SEHNR and CDR2 is FQNEAQ (reference sequence). A second PCR, run for about 6 to 11 cycles, used a sample-barcoded 5' primer plus a J-beta primer mix. Samples each returned at least 2.5 million CDR3-containing paired-end reads. TCRdb itself ran the 5' RACE reads through MiXCR, one entry per CDR3 protein. The sample has about 680,000 distinct CDR3 sequences, more than 40% seen once. Sequencing input: blood. This TCR derives from an older woman in good health. The chain has TRBV7-9 and TRBJ2-1, with D possibly being TRBD1 (6 bases). For the CDR3, the DNA is TGTGCCAGCAGCCCACGACAGGCGTCCTACAATGAGCAGTTCTTC. This translates into CASSPRQASYNEQFF.